This is a list of T cell receptor beta chains from one sample in a study of blood T cell repertoires in COVID-19. Profiling relied on immunoSEQ multiplex PCR, and the TCRdb table lists in-frame clones only, not all of them. The table lists roughly 200,000 clones, approximately 89% of them singletons. Sequencing was performed on PBMCs or T cells enriched from blood (not recorded which). These receptors were obtained from a man aged 35-49 years who had recovered from COVID-19. The conserved cysteine and the conserved F or W are not part of the CDR3 here. The order of the fields is CDR3 length, J gene, D gene, V gene, CDR3 protein. D genes are given only for firm matches.

>12|TRBJ1-5|-|TRBV27
ASSLLGKNQPQH
>12|TRBJ2-7|-|TRBV9
ASSVEGGPGEQY
>12|TRBJ2-3|TRBD2|TRBV6-5
ASSKTSGTDTQY
>13|TRBJ1-6|-|TRBV3-1/TRBV3-2
ASSHQGGVTSPLH
>11|TRBJ1-1|-|TRBV9
ASSAGGNTEAF
>12|TRBJ1-2|-|TRBV5-4
ASSLGRGMYGYT
>13|TRBJ2-2|-|TRBV12-5
ASGTRVSNTGELF
>16|TRBJ2-5|TRBD2|TRBV10-2
ASKHTSASGGSRETQY
>12|TRBJ1-2|TRBD1|TRBV11-3
ASSDRAFNYGYT
>12|TRBJ2-5|-|TRBV7-9
ASSPPGSGETQY
>15|TRBJ2-6|-|TRBV7-2
ASRRRGRGTGANVLT
>13|TRBJ1-6|TRBD1|TRBV5-1
ASKDRSDDGSPLH
>16|TRBJ1-3|-|TRBV9
ASSQATGSEKSGNTIY
>12|TRBJ1-6|-|TRBV28
ASRSGIYNSPLH
>11|TRBJ2-1|-|TRBV7-8
ASSFYGSNEQF
>11|TRBJ2-3|-|TRBV30
AWSVASTDTQY
>14|TRBJ1-5|-|TRBV5-5
ASSPAPGVLNQPQH
>10|TRBJ2-1|-|TRBV7-3
ASSLSGNEQF
>12|TRBJ2-7|-|TRBV9
ASSVANRVGEQY
>12|TRBJ1-3|TRBD1|TRBV5-1
ASSSGTGGNTIY
>11|TRBJ1-5|-|TRBV5-1
ASSLDINQPQH
>11|TRBJ1-5|-|TRBV7-2
ASADRPNQPQH
>14|TRBJ2-1|TRBD2|TRBV9
ASSGSGGLSYNEQF
>15|TRBJ2-2|TRBD1|TRBV18
ASSPPQGANGTGELF
>11|TRBJ1-2|TRBD1|TRBV6-4
ASSRDRGYGYT
>13|TRBJ2-5|-|TRBV6-5
ASSYLGNSQETQY
>13|TRBJ1-2|-|TRBV6-5
ASSPRGEANYGYT
>13|TRBJ2-3|TRBD2|TRBV5-1
ASSLDGTMSDTQY
>10|TRBJ1-5|-|TRBV28
ASSLSAQPQH
>12|TRBJ1-1|-|TRBV27
ASSIDRFNTEAF
>11|TRBJ2-7|-|TRBV12-3/TRBV12-4
ASTEDRSYEQY